Each of the 31 T cell receptor beta chains below was sequenced from the same sample in a study of CD8 T cells in ankylosing spondylitis. Findings of the study overall: A motif of 7 to 9 highly homologous TCR beta variants was seen as apparently characteristic of ankylosing spondylitis blood.

Their target antigens are unknown. TCRdb analysed the 5' RACE reads with MiXCR anew, one entry per CDR3 protein. The sample lists roughly 440,000 distinct CDR3 sequences; 15% to 20% were seen once. Sequenced sample: blood, either unsorted or a sorted T cell fraction (not recorded which). These receptors were obtained from a male donor with ankylosing spondylitis.

This clonotype was counted a few times. The chain links TRBV5-1 to TRBJ1-3; D gene unclear. Trimming removed 0 bases from V and 0 bases from J, with 13 bases in between. The length of the CDR3 is 17 residues. Germline CDR1 SGHRS, CDR2 YFSETQ. CDR3 loop: CASSLEHSSTSGNTIYF. In DNA form, the CDR3 reads TGCGCCAGCAGCTTGGAGCACAGCAGTACCTCTGGAAACACCATATATTTT.

The J gene is TRBJ1-1, the V gene TRBV18, with a weak D call TRBD1 (5 bases). This CDR3 contains 13 residues. V was pared by 6 bases and J by 2 bases, with 10 bases between. The V gene's germline CDR1 is KGHSH and CDR2 LQKENI. This CDR3 is CASSHDSNTEAFF. CDR3 DNA sequence: TGTGCCAGCTCCCACGACAGCAACACTGAAGCTTTCTTT.

This clonotype was recorded a few times. V is TRBV15 and J is TRBJ2-7; D is unresolved. This CDR3 is built from 19 residues. The germline V and J ends were trimmed by 2 bases and 5 bases, with 28 bases remaining between them. CDR1 LNHNV and CDR2 YYDKDF come from the germline V gene (reference sequence). The CDR3 nucleotides read TGTGCCACCAGCAGACTACACCTTGGCAGTTTAAACCCCTCTAACGAGCAGTACTTC. This translates into CATSRLHLGSLNPSNEQYF.

The chain employs TRBV6-6 and TRBJ2-7; 7 bases match TRBD2. The V segment lost 8 bases and the J segment 0 bases; nucleotides outside the gene matches: 4. This CDR3 is built from 13 residues. Germline loops: CDR1 MNHNY, CDR2 SVGAGI (reference sequence). The CDR3 spells CASQGGSSYEQYF. CDR3 coding DNA: TGTGCCAGCCAAGGCGGGAGCTCCTACGAGCAGTACTTC.

This sequence joins TRBV7-9 and TRBJ1-3; no clear D. V lost 5 bases and J lost 1, with 9 bases in between. CDR3 length equals 14 residues. The germline V gene has CDR1 SEHNR and CDR2 FQNEAQ (reference sequence). The CDR3 reads CASSPLRSGNTIYF. The CDR3 nucleotides are TGTGCCAGCAGCCCGCTGCGGTCTGGAAACACCATATATTTT.

In its sample, this clonotype was seen a few times. This chain links TRBV5-1 with TRBJ2-6; D may be TRBD1 (6 bases). Trimming took off 4 bases at V and 2 bases at J, with 13 bases between the two ends. The length of the CDR3 is 16 residues. Germline V gene lookup returns CDR1 SGHRS and CDR2 YFSETQ. The CDR3 bases are TGCGCCAGCAGCCTACAGGGTACGGCTGGGGCCAACGTCCTGACTTTC. It encodes CASSLQGTAGANVLTF.

The CDR3 sequence is CAIRRDSLTYEQYF. Written as DNA, the CDR3 is TGTGCCATCAGGAGAGACAGCCTAACCTACGAGCAGTACTTC. This chain joins TRBV10-3 and TRBJ2-7, with D possibly TRBD1 on 5 matching bases. V lost 6 bases to trimming and J lost 2 bases, with 14 bases between them. Germline V gene lookup returns CDR1 ENHRY and CDR2 SYGVKD. The CDR3 runs to 14 residues.

This chain joins TRBV10-1 and TRBJ2-3; D possibly uses TRBD1 or TRBD2 (6 bases each). In germline, CDR1 is WNHNN, CDR2 SYGVQD (reference sequence). The CDR3 has 16 residues. V was pared by 0 bases and J by 5 bases, with 15 bases between. The CDR3 loop is CASSESSGAREDTQYF. The CDR3 nucleotides are TGCGCCAGCAGTGAGTCTTCGGGGGCCCGGGAAGATACGCAGTATTTT.

Only a few counts were recorded for this clonotype. The chain uses TRBV20-1 and TRBJ2-2, with D maybe TRBD1 (6 bases). CDR3 size: 12 residues. The germline V and J ends were trimmed by 5 bases and 4 bases, with 8 bases remaining between them. CDR1 and CDR2 (germline): DFQATT, SNEGSKA (reference sequence). The CDR3 nucleotides are TGCAGTGCTGGCAGGGGCACCGGGGAGCTGTTTTTT. Protein sequence: CSAGRGTGELFF.

This clonotype has more than one count but fewer than ten. The V call is TRBV4-1, the J call TRBJ1-1; D is unclear. There are 14 residues in the CDR3. The V gene's germline CDR1 is MGHRA and CDR2 YSYEKL. V was shortened by 0 bases and J by 4 bases, with 9 bases between the two germline ends. CDR3 nucleotides: TGCGCCAGCAGCCAAGATCAACGGGGCACTGAAGCTTTCTTT. Translated: CASSQDQRGTEAFF.

V is TRBV6-1 and J is TRBJ1-4; TRBD1 agrees at 7 bases. The CDR3 length is 14 residues. J was trimmed by 3 bases and V by 6 bases; bases with no gene match: 4. CDR1 is MNHNS and CDR2 is SASEGT in the germline V gene. The chain's CDR3 is CASSKQGPNEKLFF. In nucleotides, the CDR3 is TGTGCCAGCAGCAAACAGGGGCCTAATGAAAAACTGTTTTTT.

The V and J genes are TRBV6-5 and TRBJ1-3; 7 bases map to TRBD1. This CDR3 is 17 amino acids long. Germline loops: CDR1 MNHEY, CDR2 SVGAGI. The ends lost 0 bases at V and 2 bases at J; junction bases unmatched: 7. For the CDR3, the DNA is TGTGCCAGCAGTTACTCCCCAGGGAGGGGGCCTGGAAACACCATATATTTT. Amino acid sequence: CASSYSPGRGPGNTIYF.

The chain uses TRBV20-1 and TRBJ1-5, with TRBD1 matching 9 bases. There are 11 residues in the CDR3. The V gene's germline CDR1 is DFQATT and CDR2 SNEGSKA (reference sequence). J was trimmed by 11 bases and V by 5 bases; bases with no gene match: 4. Written as DNA, the CDR3 is TGCAGTGCTTGGACAGGGGAGGCCCAGCATTTT. Protein product: CSAWTGEAQHF.

This clonotype has more than one count but fewer than ten. The chain has TRBV6-1 and TRBJ2-6; D assignment may be TRBD1 or TRBD2 (6 bases each). The ends were cut back, 6 bases at V and 2 bases at J, with 17 bases in the middle. The CDR3 is 17 residues long. The germline gives CDR1 MNHNS, CDR2 SASEGT. Here the CDR3 DNA reads TGTGCCAGCAGAGGAATGAGGGGGGCTACTGGGGCCAACGTCCTGACTTTC. Translation: CASRGMRGATGANVLTF.

CDR3 sequence (DNA): TGCAGTGCTAGAGGGGGGGATCGCTACGAGCAGTACTTC. Its translation is CSARGGDRYEQYF. The chain has TRBV20-1 and TRBJ2-7; D perhaps matches TRBD2 (6 bases). Germline CDR1 reads DFQATT; CDR2 reads SNEGSKA (reference sequence). Trimming stripped 1 base from V and 3 bases from J, with 10 bases between. This CDR3 region has 13 residues.

This clonotype was observed a handful of times. The chain links TRBV10-3 to TRBJ2-3; 14 nucleotides match TRBD2. The CDR3 spans 18 residues. Per the germline V gene, CDR1 is ENHRY and CDR2 is SYGVKD. Losses at the gene ends were 0 bases for V and 6 bases for J; bases not matched to a gene: 8. Here the CDR3 DNA reads TGTGCCATCAGTGAGTCAGGGACTAGCGGGGGCCCTCGTGATACGCAGTATTTT. It yields the protein CAISESGTSGGPRDTQYF.

The chain joins TRBV30 to TRBJ2-4; D perhaps matches TRBD2 (5 bases). Trimming pared 4 bases from V and 0 bases from J, leaving 10 bases between. This CDR3 has 14 residues. In germline, CDR1 is GTSNPN, CDR2 SVGIG (reference sequence). The CDR3 loop is CAWMRAGAKNIQYF. The CDR3 DNA reads TGTGCCTGGATGAGGGCAGGAGCCAAAAACATTCAGTACTTC.

This clonotype was picked up a small number of times. This rearrangement joins TRBV5-1 to TRBJ2-5; a possible D gene is TRBD1 (6 bases). This CDR3 contains 14 residues. With 4 bases removed from V and 4 bases from J, the gap between germline ends came to 14 bases. Germline V lookup: CDR1 SGHRS, CDR2 YFSETQ. The chain's CDR3 is CASSASGTRETQYF. The CDR3 DNA reads TGCGCCAGCAGCGCCTCCGGGACACGAGAGACCCAGTACTTC.

This clonotype was counted between two and nine times. DNA for the CDR3: TGCGCCAGCAGCTCCCAGTCCACCTACAATGAGCAGTTCTTC. As protein: CASSSQSTYNEQFF. The V gene is TRBV5-1, the J gene TRBJ2-1, with D uncertain. The germline gives CDR1 SGHRS, CDR2 YFSETQ. V lost 3 bases and J 2 bases, leaving 9 bases between the germline ends. The CDR3 has 14 amino acids. Full variable domain (rest looked up from reference TRBV5-1 and TRBJ2-1): KAGVTQTPRYLIKTRGQQVTLSCSPISGHRSVSWYQQTPGQGLQFLFEYFSETQRNKGNFPGRFSGRQFSNSRSEMNVSTLELGDSALYLCASSSQSTYNEQFFGPGTRLTVL.

This clonotype has more than one count but fewer than ten. The V call is TRBV20-1, the J call TRBJ1-2; D might be TRBD1 (6 bases). CDR3 length: 15 amino acids. The germline V and J ends were trimmed by 6 bases and 4 bases, with 21 bases remaining between them. Germline V gene lookup returns CDR1 DFQATT and CDR2 SNEGSKA (reference sequence). CDR3 DNA sequence: TGCAGTGCCGTGCGCCGGGACATTGCCTTCTATGGCTACACCTTC. This translates into CSAVRRDIAFYGYTF.

This clonotype has more than one count but fewer than ten. CDR3 nucleotide sequence: TGTGCCAGCTCACCAGGGCCAGGGGATACCGGGGAGCTGTTTTTT. This gives the protein CASSPGPGDTGELFF. The rearrangement joins TRBV18 to TRBJ2-2; tentatively, D is TRBD1 (6 bases). The CDR3 has 15 amino acids. Germline V gene lookup returns CDR1 KGHSH and CDR2 LQKENI. The germline V and J ends were trimmed by 2 bases and 5 bases, with 12 bases remaining between them.

This clonotype occurred a few times. This rearrangement joins TRBV5-1 to TRBJ1-6; maybe TRBD1 (5 bases). Trimming stripped 4 bases from V and 6 bases from J, with 14 bases between. Germline CDR1 is SGHRS and CDR2 is YFSETQ. The CDR3 sequence is 15 residues long. CDR3 coding DNA: TGCGCCAGCAGCAAGAGCGACAGAGTTAATTCACCCCTCCACTTT. It translates to CASSKSDRVNSPLHF. Drawing the rest from reference TRBV5-1 and TRBJ1-6, the complete variable domain is KAGVTQTPRYLIKTRGQQVTLSCSPISGHRSVSWYQQTPGQGLQFLFEYFSETQRNKGNFPGRFSGRQFSNSRSEMNVSTLELGDSALYLCASSKSDRVNSPLHFGNGTRLTVT.

The chain recombines TRBV20-1 with TRBJ2-5, with 8 bases that match TRBD1. After removal of 5 bases from V and 4 bases from J, the junction contained 12 bases not matched to a gene. CDR3 length: 15 residues. From germline, CDR1 is DFQATT and CDR2 SNEGSKA (reference sequence). The CDR3 region has the DNA TGCAGTGCTGACCCTTCGGACAGGGCGTCAGAGACCCAGTACTTC. This sequence encodes CSADPSDRASETQYF.

The V gene is TRBV2, the J gene TRBJ1-1; 8 bases fit TRBD1. There are 13 residues in the CDR3. The V gene's germline CDR1 is SNHLY and CDR2 FYNNEI. After removal of 6 bases from V and 7 bases from J, the junction contained 7 bases not matched to a gene. CDR3 sequence reads: CASRDRGGYEAFF. The CDR3 DNA reads as TGTGCCAGCAGAGACAGGGGAGGATATGAAGCTTTCTTT. Supplemented by reference TRBV2 and TRBJ1-1, the full variable domain reads EPEVTQTPSHQVTQMGQEVILRCVPISNHLYFYWYRQILGQKVEFLVSFYNNEISEKSEIFDDQFSVERPDGSNFTLKIRSTKLEDSAMYFCASRDRGGYEAFFGQGTRLTVV.

This clonotype was seen more than once but under ten times. This chain uses TRBV20-1 with TRBJ1-1; 12 nucleotides match TRBD1. The germline V gene encodes CDR1 DFQATT and CDR2 SNEGSKA (reference sequence). V shed 5 bases, J shed 6 bases, and the junction held 4 bases outside the gene matches. The CDR3 consists of 13 residues. The CDR3 loop reads CSALGQGAAEAFF. CDR3 nucleotides: TGCAGTGCTTTGGGACAGGGGGCTGCTGAAGCTTTCTTT.

CDR3 sequence (DNA): TGTGCCAGCAGTCCGGACAGAATACGCGAGGAGCTGTTTTTT. Its translation: CASSPDRIREELFF. The chain combines TRBV6-1 with TRBJ2-2; possibly TRBD1 for D (6 bases). The CDR3 totals 14 residues. CDR1 and CDR2 from the germline V gene are MNHNS and SASEGT. Trimming took off 5 bases at V and 10 bases at J, with 17 bases between the two ends.

Ten or more counts support this clonotype. This chain joins TRBV5-1 and TRBJ2-7; 12 positions agree with TRBD2. With 4 bases clipped from V and 3 bases from J, the junction kept 5 bases outside the gene matches. CDR3 length equals 15 residues. The V gene's germline CDR1 is SGHRS and CDR2 YFSETQ. CDR3 sequence: CASSRTSGNLYEQYF. The CDR3 coding sequence is TGCGCCAGCAGCAGGACTAGCGGGAATCTCTACGAGCAGTACTTC.

The chain links TRBV3-1 to TRBJ1-2; D is possibly TRBD1 (5 bases). V lost 1 base and J lost 8, with 14 bases in between. There are 14 residues in the CDR3. Per germline, CDR1 LGHDT and CDR2 YNNKEL (reference sequence). The CDR3 bases are TGTGCCAGCAGCCAAGTGGACACCCGGCCCGGCTACACCTTC. Translation gives CASSQVDTRPGYTF.

The chain carries TRBV4-2 and TRBJ2-3, with TRBD2 matching over 11 bases. V lost 2 bases and J lost 4; bases outside the gene matches: 5. The CDR3 runs 16 residues. CDR1 and CDR2 from the germline V gene are LGHNA and YNFKEQ. The CDR3: CASSQILAGAPDTQYF. The CDR3 coding sequence is TGTGCCAGCAGCCAAATACTAGCGGGAGCCCCAGATACGCAGTATTTT.

The chain is built from TRBV27 and TRBJ2-5; 12 bases fit TRBD1. V was clipped by 1 base and J by 4 bases; unmatched bases: 7. This CDR3 is 17 amino acids long. CDR1 MNHEY and CDR2 SMNVEV come from the germline V gene (reference sequence). CDR3 region: CASSLFGTGGRGETQYF. Written as DNA, the CDR3 is TGTGCCAGCAGTTTATTCGGGACAGGGGGCCGGGGAGAGACCCAGTACTTC.

This clonotype has a handful of counts. The rearrangement uses TRBV6-1 and TRBJ2-1; 11 bases align to TRBD1. Germline trimming cut 5 bases from V and 3 bases from J; bases unmatched to any gene: 3. This CDR3 is built from 15 residues. Per germline, CDR1 MNHNS and CDR2 SASEGT. The DNA of the CDR3 is TGTGCCAGCAGTCAGGACAGGGGGCTCTACAATGAGCAGTTCTTC. It codes for CASSQDRGLYNEQFF.